Listed below are T cell receptor beta chains from one sample, sequenced in a study of T cell responses to AZD1222 COVID-19 vaccine. Profiling relied on immunoSEQ multiplex PCR, and the TCRdb table lists in-frame clones only, not all of them. This table holds some 47,000 clones, about 83% found once. This material consisted of peripheral blood, taken on day 0 of AZD1222 vaccination. These receptors were collected from an adult in good health. Each CDR3 is given without its conserved first and last residue. D genes are given only for firm matches.

D: .; V: TRBV2; CDR3: ASSEAQGWNEQF
D: TRBD1; V: TRBV11-2; CDR3: ASSSAGTANTGELF
D: TRBD2; V: TRBV3-1/TRBV3-2; CDR3: ASSRPTGLAGPGRTDTQY
D: TRBD2; V: TRBV27; CDR3: ASSLGLAGESSYEQY
D: TRBD1; V: TRBV7-2; CDR3: ASSLGAGQGTYNSPLH
D: .; V: TRBV10-3; CDR3: AIGPTGYEQY
D: .; V: TRBV3-1/TRBV3-2; CDR3: ASSPNPSDTQY
D: TRBD1; V: TRBV28; CDR3: ASSHRQGTDEQF
D: .; V: TRBV4-1; CDR3: ASSLGQLTEAF
D: .; V: TRBV5-6; CDR3: ASSLNDIYNEQF
D: .; V: TRBV5-6; CDR3: ASSLAEVPYEQY
D: TRBD1; V: TRBV19; CDR3: ASSRAGTGGVANQPQH
D: TRBD2; V: TRBV2; CDR3: ASTGQGLAYNEQF
D: TRBD2; V: TRBV6-6; CDR3: ASSHATSGRYEQF
D: TRBD1; V: TRBV24-1; CDR3: ATRGLGQYTEAF
D: TRBD1; V: TRBV19; CDR3: ASTNKHRGLDGYT
D: .; V: TRBV5-6; CDR3: ASSPPGGVREKLF
D: TRBD2; V: TRBV5-1; CDR3: ASSSSGGLNTGELF
D: TRBD2; V: TRBV19; CDR3: ASSIDFASGGLEQF
D: TRBD2; V: TRBV27; CDR3: ASSGRGNIQY
D: .; V: TRBV11-2; CDR3: ASSLDLRGGEAF
D: TRBD1; V: TRBV18; CDR3: ASSPSWTGNEKLF
D: TRBD1; V: TRBV5-4; CDR3: ASSPGTGDYGYT
D: .; V: TRBV6-5; CDR3: ASSYGQADYEQY
D: .; V: TRBV6-5; CDR3: ASSLNGGVYNEQF
D: TRBD2; V: TRBV9; CDR3: ASSVGLAGGDTQY
D: .; V: TRBV11-1; CDR3: ASSRTQNTEAF
D: .; V: TRBV7-9; CDR3: ASSLGTPDTQY
D: .; V: TRBV6-5; CDR3: ASRLKTGNQPQH
D: TRBD1; V: TRBV4-1; CDR3: ASSQDQGTGGASGYT
D: .; V: TRBV7-9; CDR3: ASSTGLNEQF
D: .; V: TRBV15; CDR3: ATSIGPDQPQH
D: .; V: TRBV10-3; CDR3: AISGDSYNSPLH
D: .; V: TRBV3-1/TRBV3-2; CDR3: ASSQGVSGNTIY
D: .; V: TRBV28; CDR3: ASSLRRPPNEKLF
D: .; V: TRBV6-1; CDR3: ASSETGLPYEQY
D: .; V: TRBV5-1; CDR3: ASKVNSGTGELF
D: TRBD1; V: TRBV2; CDR3: ASSGQGADSNQPQH
D: .; V: TRBV4-1; CDR3: ASSQEEGFGGYT
D: .; V: TRBV3-1/TRBV3-2; CDR3: ASSQELPYEQY
D: TRBD2; V: TRBV4-1; CDR3: ASSSTSGGADTQY
D: .; V: TRBV4-1; CDR3: ASSQVGIGGTEAF
D: .; V: TRBV5-6; CDR3: ASSFLGDRGEQY
D: TRBD2; V: TRBV19; CDR3: ASSIGGALYEQY
D: .; V: TRBV12-5; CDR3: ASGLGSYEQY
D: .; V: TRBV5-1; CDR3: ASSLDGGNTEAF
D: TRBD1; V: TRBV19; CDR3: ASMGDSPTEAF
D: .; V: TRBV4-3; CDR3: ASSQDFSGELF
D: TRBD2; V: TRBV7-6; CDR3: ASSLLAGATDTQY
D: TRBD1; V: TRBV4-3; CDR3: ASSQEGQETYEQY
D: .; V: TRBV7-2; CDR3: ASSLVGGNTEAF
D: .; V: TRBV7-2; CDR3: ASSLGTQVIYGYT
D: .; V: TRBV7-9; CDR3: ASSLGPGELF
D: .; V: TRBV2; CDR3: ASSDSDGLNYGYT
D: TRBD1; V: TRBV20-1; CDR3: SASGTGPNSPLH